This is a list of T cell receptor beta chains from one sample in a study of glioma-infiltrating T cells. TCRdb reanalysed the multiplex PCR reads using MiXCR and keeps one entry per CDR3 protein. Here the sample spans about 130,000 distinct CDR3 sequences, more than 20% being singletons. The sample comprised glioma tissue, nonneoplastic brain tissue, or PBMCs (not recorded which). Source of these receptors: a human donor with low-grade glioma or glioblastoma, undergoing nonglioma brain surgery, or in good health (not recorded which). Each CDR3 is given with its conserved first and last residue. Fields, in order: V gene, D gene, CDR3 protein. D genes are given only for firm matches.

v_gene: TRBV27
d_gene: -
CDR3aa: CASSFRYYNSPLHF

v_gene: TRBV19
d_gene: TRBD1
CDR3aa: CASSTHRGRITGELFF

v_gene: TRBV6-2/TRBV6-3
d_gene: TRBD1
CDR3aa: CASSSDRGRSDTQYF

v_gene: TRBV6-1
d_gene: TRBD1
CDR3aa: CASSPGTGANTEAFF

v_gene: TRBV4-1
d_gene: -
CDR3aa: CASSQPGVGGNNQPQHF

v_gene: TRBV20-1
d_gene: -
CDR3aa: CSAPLYTQYF

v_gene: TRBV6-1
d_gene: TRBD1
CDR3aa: CASSFQTGGVGDTQYF

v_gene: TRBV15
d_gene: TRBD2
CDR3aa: CAASGSLAGGRDTQYF

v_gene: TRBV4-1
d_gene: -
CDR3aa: CASSQDGSRGPNTEAFF

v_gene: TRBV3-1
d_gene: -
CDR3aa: CASSQAVGVAKNIQYF

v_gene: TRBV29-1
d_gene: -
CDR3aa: CSAGQDARNTEAFF

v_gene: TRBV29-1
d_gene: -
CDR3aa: CSVATQGRKQTQYF

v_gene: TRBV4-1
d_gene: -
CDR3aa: CASSPKLGHLNTEAFF

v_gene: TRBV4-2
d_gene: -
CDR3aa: CASSQEMAMNTKAFF

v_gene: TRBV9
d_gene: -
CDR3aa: CASSVVSRGNTEAFF

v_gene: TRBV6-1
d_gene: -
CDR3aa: CATYRANTEAFF

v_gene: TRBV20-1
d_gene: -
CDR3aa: CSASIRGAGNEQFF

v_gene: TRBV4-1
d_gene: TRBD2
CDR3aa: CASSGLAGADTQYF

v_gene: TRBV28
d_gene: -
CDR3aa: CASSLSGRTDTQYF

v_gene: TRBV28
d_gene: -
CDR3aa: CASSLLVGTQETQYF

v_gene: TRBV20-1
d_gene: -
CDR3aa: CSAQDPSVGELFF

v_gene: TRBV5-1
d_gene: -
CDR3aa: CASSLAIEGTEAFF